The present T cell receptor beta chain was sequenced within a study of cytomegalovirus exposure and HLA in healthy donors. Turning to the study itself: About 200 million T cells yielded some 120 million unique TCR beta sequences in earlier analysis. Points from the study as a whole: A likely sequencing artifact accounted for one observed cluster of highly shared sequence variants. Cytomegalovirus-associated status was assigned to around 160 TCR beta chains.

The PCR was carried out with 60 Vbeta primers and 13 Jbeta primers. Original processing notes: Roughly 10 million shared chains were among around 78 million unique TCR beta chains counted in a later analysis. Generated by immunoSEQ multiplex PCR, the TCRdb table keeps only in-frame clones and is missing some. The V and J calls and clone size come from that table; D and trimming were worked out from the DNA. The sample lists roughly 67,000 clones, more than 80% occurring once. This CDR3 comprises 14 residues. Germline CDR1 reads SGHRS; CDR2 reads YFSETQ. V was trimmed by 2 bases and J by 1 base, leaving 8 bases between them. Turning to this clone: Its antigen is currently unknown.

This TCR was recovered from a woman in her 30s in good health and CMV-seronegative. The chain recombines TRBV5-1 with TRBJ2-3; D call uncertain. The sample consisted of PBMCs. CDR3 DNA: TGCGCCAGCAGCTTCCCCGCAGGCACAGATACGCAGTATTTT. It specifies CASSFPAGTDTQYF.